This entry concerns a single TCR beta chain. Antigen: not known. The PCR ran on 60 Vbeta and 13 Jbeta primers. Clones were sequenced by immunoSEQ multiplex PCR, and TCRdb holds only the in-frame ones, with some missing. The table has over 75,000 clones, approximately 86% seen once. The V gene's germline CDR1 is MGHDK and CDR2 SYGVNS. The CDR3 runs to 16 residues. Trimming removed 4 bases at V and 3 bases at J, with 15 bases between. This entry is derived from a study of cytomegalovirus exposure and HLA in healthy donors. Notes on the study in general: Judged likely to be a sequencing artifact was a cluster of highly shared sequence variants. The authors reported that TCR beta sequences could predict HLA-A and HLA-B alleles. These predictions were accurate for most subjects in the first cohort. The study listed 164 cytomegalovirus-associated TCR beta chains.

Healthy bone marrow donors made up the donors. This TCR was sampled from a man under 40 in good health and CMV-seropositive. What was sequenced was PBMCs. This chain uses TRBV25-1 with TRBJ1-4; D may be TRBD1 (6 bases). The CDR3 region is CASSARLGAANEKLFF. In DNA form, the CDR3 reads TGTGCCAGCAGTGCAAGGTTGGGGGCCGCTAATGAAAAACTGTTTTTT. Full variable domain (outside the CDR3, taken from reference TRBV25-1 and TRBJ1-4): EADIYQTPRYLVIGTGKKITLECSQTMGHDKMYWYQQDPGMELHLIHYSYGVNSTEKGDLSSESTVSRIRTEHFPLTLESARPSHTSQYLCASSARLGAANEKLFFGSGTQLSVL.